Shown below are 15 T cell receptor beta chains from a single sample sequenced in a study of blood T cell repertoires in COVID-19. The protocol was immunoSEQ multiplex PCR, while the TCRdb copy is restricted to in-frame clones and leaves out a portion. The sample has tens of thousands of clones; roughly 80% are singletons. Sequencing was carried out using peripheral blood. The origin of the receptors is a woman aged 45-65 years with active or convalescent COVID-19.

This chain joins TRBV18 and TRBJ1-4; 8 bases are a match to TRBD1. This CDR3 region has 15 residues. CDR1 is KGHSH, CDR2 LQKENI, per germline. V trimming: 0 bases; J trimming: 8 bases; junction bases outside the gene matches: 5. The CDR3 DNA reads as TGTGCCAGCTCACCACCCCGGACAGGGCGCGAAAAACTGTTTTTT. It codes for CASSPPRTGREKLFF.

This chain connects TRBV15 to TRBJ1-1; no definite D call. With 1 base removed from V and 0 bases from J, the gap between germline ends came to 9 bases. Looked up from germline, CDR1 is LNHNV and CDR2 is YYDKDF (reference sequence). The CDR3 totals 15 residues. The CDR3 reads CATSRVPQVNTEAFF. The CDR3 DNA is TGTGCCACCAGCAGAGTTCCGCAGGTGAACACTGAAGCTTTCTTT.

Notes on this clone: The same CDR3 can be traced to other DNA sequences in this sample. This chain links TRBV20-1 with TRBJ2-3, with no clear D. V gave up 4 bases and J gave up 2 bases, with 4 bases separating them. The CDR3 is 11 residues long. Germline lookup yields CDR1 DFQATT and CDR2 SNEGSKA (reference sequence). CDR3 nucleotides: TGCAGTGCTACTTCCACAGATACGCAGTATTTT. It encodes CSATSTDTQYF.

This clone was counted many times. This chain uses TRBV5-6 with TRBJ2-1, with 7 bases fitting TRBD1. CDR3 size: 16 residues. Unmatched junction bases numbered 10, after V lost 0 bases and J lost 7 bases. CDR1 is SGHDT and CDR2 is YYEEEE in the germline V gene. In DNA, the CDR3 is TGTGCCAGCAGCTTGGACAGGGGTATATATTTGAATGAGCAGTTCTTC. This gives the protein CASSLDRGIYLNEQFF.

This clone has at least ten counts. Other DNA sequences within the sample encode an identical CDR3. The CDR3 loop is CASSQDAGNTEAFF. CDR3 in DNA: TGCGCCAGCAGCCAAGACGCGGGAAACACTGAAGCTTTCTTT. This chain links TRBV4-1 with TRBJ1-1, with D unclear. Per the germline V gene, CDR1 is MGHRA and CDR2 is YSYEKL. V lost 0 bases to trimming and J lost 2 bases, with 7 bases between them. The CDR3 sequence is 14 residues long.

The chain employs TRBV30 and TRBJ1-3; D ambiguous. CDR3 length equals 17 residues. CDR1 is GTSNPN, CDR2 SVGIG, per germline (reference sequence). V was cut by 1 base and J by 0 bases, with 16 bases left in between. The CDR3 DNA is TGTGCCTGGAGTGATACCCCACCAGGATCCTCTGGAAACACCATATATTTT. Protein product: CAWSDTPPGSSGNTIYF.

The rearrangement links TRBV19 to TRBJ1-5, with D unresolved. The CDR3 loop spans 15 amino acids. Germline assignment: CDR1 LNHDA and CDR2 SQIVND (reference sequence). The ends were cut back, 4 bases at V and 3 bases at J, with 13 bases in the middle. The CDR3 protein is CASSTEAGFNQPQHF. CDR3 nucleotides: TGTGCCAGTAGTACCGAGGCGGGGTTCAATCAGCCCCAGCATTTT.

This chain uses TRBV29-1 with TRBJ1-2; D not certain. Germline V lookup: CDR1 SQVTM, CDR2 ANQGSEA. CDR3 length equals 12 residues. V shed 3 bases and J shed 3 bases, with 8 bases lying between them. The CDR3 coding sequence is TGCAGCGTTGATCCCGGGGACTATGGCTACACCTTC. Translated, it gives CSVDPGDYGYTF.

V gene TRBV30 combines with J gene TRBJ2-3; 12 bases are shared with TRBD2. The CDR3 length is 14 residues. Germline V gene sequence: CDR1 GTSNPN, CDR2 SVGIG (reference sequence). V was clipped by 5 bases and J by 3 bases; unmatched bases: 3. CDR3 nucleotides: TGTGCCTGGGCTCTAGCGGGAGGGACAGATACGCAGTATTTT. Amino acid sequence: CAWALAGGTDTQYF. Based on the CDR3 plus reference TRBV30 and TRBJ2-3, the full variable domain is SQTIHQWPATLVQPVGSPLSLECTVEGTSNPNLYWYRQAAGRGLQLLFYSVGIGQISSEVPQNLSASRPQDRQFILSSKKLLLSDSGFYLCAWALAGGTDTQYFGPGTRLTVL.

The rearrangement links TRBV9 to TRBJ1-1; 8 bases line up with TRBD1. The CDR3 is 15 residues long. V lost 0 bases and J lost 5; bases outside the gene matches: 6. CDR1 and CDR2 (germline): SGDLS, YYNGEE. The CDR3 DNA is TGTGCCAGCAGCGTAGTAACAGGGGGAGGTACTGAAGCTTTCTTT. Its translation is CASSVVTGGGTEAFF.

The chain recombines TRBV6-6 with TRBJ2-7, with D possibly matching TRBD2 (5 bases). V was pared by 8 bases and J by 1 base, with 9 bases between. This CDR3 is 12 amino acids long. Germline V CDR1 and CDR2: MNHNY, SVGAGI (reference sequence). The CDR3 spells CASAGGSYEQYF. In nucleotides, the CDR3 is TGTGCCAGCGCGGGCGGGTCCTACGAGCAGTACTTC.

The rearrangement links TRBV28 to TRBJ2-1; TRBD2 aligns across 12 bases. CDR1 and CDR2 from the germline V gene are MDHEN and SYDVKM. J was trimmed by 0 bases and V by 5 bases; bases with no gene match: 11. This CDR3 is 19 amino acids long. The CDR3 spells CASSLPLAGGPSSYNEQFF. Written as DNA, the CDR3 is TGTGCCAGCAGTCTGCCGCTAGCGGGAGGGCCTAGCTCCTACAATGAGCAGTTCTTC. Complete variable domain (other parts from reference TRBV28 and TRBJ2-1): DVKVTQSSRYLVKRTGEKVFLECVQDMDHENMFWYRQDPGLGLRLIYFSYDVKMKEKGDIPEGYSVSREKKERFSLILESASTNQTSMYLCASSLPLAGGPSSYNEQFFGPGTRLTVL.

The sample holds a few counts of this clone. This chain links TRBV18 with TRBJ1-1; possible D gene TRBD1, 5 bases. CDR3 length equals 13 residues. V was clipped by 3 bases and J by 4 bases, with 9 bases between them. Germline CDR1 KGHSH, CDR2 LQKENI. CDR3 residues: CASSPNQGTEAFF. Written as DNA, the CDR3 is TGTGCCAGCTCACCGAACCAGGGCACTGAAGCTTTCTTT.

In this sample, this clone turned up a few times. This chain links TRBV6-4 with TRBJ2-3, with 7 bases aligning to TRBD2. After removal of 2 bases from V and 4 bases from J, the junction contained 9 bases not matched to a gene. The CDR3 contains 16 residues. CDR1 is MRHNA and CDR2 is SNTAGT in the germline V gene. CDR3 in amino acids: CASSDQAGNLPDTQYF. The CDR3 nucleotides read TGTGCCAGCAGTGACCAAGCGGGAAATCTTCCAGATACGCAGTATTTT.

This clone has a handful of counts. This chain links TRBV27 with TRBJ2-3, with TRBD2 matching 7 bases. The CDR3 length is 15 residues. V trimming: 4 bases; J trimming: 6 bases; junction bases outside the gene matches: 10. CDR1 is MNHEY, CDR2 SMNVEV, per germline (reference sequence). CDR3 DNA sequence: TGTGCCAGCAGTTCAAGGGCAGCGGGATTCGATACGCAGTATTTT. Its translation: CASSSRAAGFDTQYF.